This T cell receptor (beta chain) was profiled in a study of T cell responses to AZD1222 COVID-19 vaccine. The V gene's germline CDR1 is SNHLY and CDR2 FYNNEI. The CDR3 is made up of 15 amino acids. The J segment lost 10 bases and the V segment lost 5 bases, leaving 10 bases of the junction unmatched. The table came from immunoSEQ multiplex PCR; TCRdb's copy has only in-frame clones and leaves some out. In the table there are roughly 82,000 clones, approximately 81% of which are singletons. Source: peripheral blood, taken on day 0 of AZD1222 vaccination. This sequence originates from an adult in good health. This chain connects TRBV2 to TRBJ1-6, with 8 bases lining up with TRBD1. DNA for the CDR3: TGTGCCAGCAGTCAACGCGACAGGGGACAGTCACCCCTCCACTTT. As protein: CASSQRDRGQSPLHF.